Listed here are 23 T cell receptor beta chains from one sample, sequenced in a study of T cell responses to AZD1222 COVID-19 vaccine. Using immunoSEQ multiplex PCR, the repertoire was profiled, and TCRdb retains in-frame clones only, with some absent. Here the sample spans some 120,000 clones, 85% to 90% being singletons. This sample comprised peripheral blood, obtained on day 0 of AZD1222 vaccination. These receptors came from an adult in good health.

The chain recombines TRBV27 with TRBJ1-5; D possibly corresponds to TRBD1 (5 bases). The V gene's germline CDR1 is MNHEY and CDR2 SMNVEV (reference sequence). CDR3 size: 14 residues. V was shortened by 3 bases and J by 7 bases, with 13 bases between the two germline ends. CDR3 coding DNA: TGTGCCAGCAGTTTTTCAGGGTTCAAACAGCCCCAGCATTTT. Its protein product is CASSFSGFKQPQHF.

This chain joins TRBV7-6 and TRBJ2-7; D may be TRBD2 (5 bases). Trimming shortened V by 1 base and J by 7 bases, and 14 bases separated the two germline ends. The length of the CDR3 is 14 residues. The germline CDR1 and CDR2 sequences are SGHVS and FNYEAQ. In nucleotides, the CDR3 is TGTGCCAGCAGCTTAGGGCTAGCCATGGGGGAGCAGTACTTC. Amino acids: CASSLGLAMGEQYF.

The CDR3 protein is CASSATRGGLEQYF. For the CDR3, the DNA is TGTGCCAGCAGCGCAACGCGGGGGGGACTCGAGCAGTACTTC. This chain links TRBV7-9 with TRBJ2-7; TRBD2 matches at 9 bases. The CDR3 runs 14 residues. Germline lookup yields CDR1 SEHNR and CDR2 FQNEAQ (reference sequence). V lost 5 bases, J lost 6 bases, and 8 bases stayed unmatched.

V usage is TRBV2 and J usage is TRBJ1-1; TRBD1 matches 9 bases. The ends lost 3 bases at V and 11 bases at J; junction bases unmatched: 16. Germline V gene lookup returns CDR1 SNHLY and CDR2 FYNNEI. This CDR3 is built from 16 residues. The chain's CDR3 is CASSDPGQGTRVTAFF. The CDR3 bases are TGTGCCAGCAGTGATCCGGGACAGGGTACTCGGGTGACTGCTTTCTTT. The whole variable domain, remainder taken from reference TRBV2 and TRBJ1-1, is EPEVTQTPSHQVTQMGQEVILRCVPISNHLYFYWYRQILGQKVEFLVSFYNNEISEKSEIFDDQFSVERPDGSNFTLKIRSTKLEDSAMYFCASSDPGQGTRVTAFFGQGTRLTVV.

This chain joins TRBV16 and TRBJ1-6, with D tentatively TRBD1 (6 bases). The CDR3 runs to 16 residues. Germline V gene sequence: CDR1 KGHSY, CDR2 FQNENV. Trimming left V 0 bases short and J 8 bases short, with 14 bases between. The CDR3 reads CASSQSRADSDSPLHF. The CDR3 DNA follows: TGTGCCAGCAGCCAATCTCGTGCGGACAGCGATTCACCCCTCCACTTT.

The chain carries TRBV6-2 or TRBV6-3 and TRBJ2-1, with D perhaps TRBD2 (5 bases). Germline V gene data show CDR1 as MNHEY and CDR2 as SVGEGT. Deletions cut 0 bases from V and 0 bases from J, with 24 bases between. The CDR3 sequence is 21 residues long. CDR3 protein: CASSYSVNSIILGSSYNEQFF. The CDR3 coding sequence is TGTGCCAGCAGTTACTCGGTTAACTCCATTATCTTGGGGAGCTCCTACAATGAGCAGTTCTTC.

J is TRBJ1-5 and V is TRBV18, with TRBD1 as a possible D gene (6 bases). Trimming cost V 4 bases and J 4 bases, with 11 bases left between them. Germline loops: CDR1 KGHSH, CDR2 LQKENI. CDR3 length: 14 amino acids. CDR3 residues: CASSLQDRNQPQHF. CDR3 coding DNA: TGTGCCAGCTCACTACAGGACAGAAATCAGCCCCAGCATTTT.

Written as DNA, the CDR3 is TGTGCCAGCAGCGTAGCTGAGGCGGATGGCTACACCTTC. Protein sequence: CASSVAEADGYTF. The genes are TRBV9 and TRBJ1-2; D uncertain. Trimming shortened V by 0 bases and J by 6 bases, and 9 bases separated the two germline ends. From germline, CDR1 is SGDLS and CDR2 YYNGEE. CDR3 length: 13 residues. Looking up the rest from reference TRBV9 and TRBJ1-2 gives the full variable domain: DSGVTQTPKHLITATGQRVTLRCSPRSGDLSVYWYQQSLDQGLQFLIQYYNGEERAKGNILERFSAQQFPDLHSELNLSSLELGDSALYFCASSVAEADGYTFGSGTRLTVV.

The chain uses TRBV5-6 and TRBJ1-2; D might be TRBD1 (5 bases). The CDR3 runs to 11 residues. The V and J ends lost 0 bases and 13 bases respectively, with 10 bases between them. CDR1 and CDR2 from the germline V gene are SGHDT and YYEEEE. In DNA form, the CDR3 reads TGTGCCAGCAGCTTGGGGCAGGGAAGCACCTTC. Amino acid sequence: CASSLGQGSTF.

In DNA form, the CDR3 reads TGTGCCAGCAGCTTCGGAACGGCGGCCGAGACCCAGTACTTC. Amino acid sequence: CASSFGTAAETQYF. The rearrangement uses TRBV11-2 and TRBJ2-5; D is undetermined. Trimming shortened V by 3 bases and J by 5 bases, and 13 bases separated the two germline ends. This CDR3 comprises 14 residues. The V gene's germline CDR1 is SGHAT and CDR2 FQNNGV.

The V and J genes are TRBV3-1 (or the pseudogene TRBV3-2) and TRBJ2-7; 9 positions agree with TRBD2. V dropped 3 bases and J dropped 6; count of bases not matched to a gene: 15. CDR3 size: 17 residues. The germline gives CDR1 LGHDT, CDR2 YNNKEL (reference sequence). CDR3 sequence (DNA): TGTGCCAGCAGCCACAGAACCCCTGGCGGGAGGGCCGGCGAGCAGTACTTC. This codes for CASSHRTPGGRAGEQYF.

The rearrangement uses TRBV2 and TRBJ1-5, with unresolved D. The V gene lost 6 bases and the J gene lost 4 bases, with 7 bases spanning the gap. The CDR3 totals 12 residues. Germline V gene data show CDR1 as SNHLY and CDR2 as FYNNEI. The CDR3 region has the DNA TGTGCCAGCAGCAGCATGAATCAGCCCCAGCATTTT. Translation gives CASSSMNQPQHF.

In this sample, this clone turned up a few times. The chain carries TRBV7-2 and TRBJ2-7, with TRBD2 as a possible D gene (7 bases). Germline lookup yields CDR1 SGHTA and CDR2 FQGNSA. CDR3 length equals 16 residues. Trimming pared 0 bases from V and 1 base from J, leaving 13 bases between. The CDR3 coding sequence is TGTGCCAGCAGCTTAGCCCGGGGGGCAGGGTCCTACGAGCAGTACTTC. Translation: CASSLARGAGSYEQYF.

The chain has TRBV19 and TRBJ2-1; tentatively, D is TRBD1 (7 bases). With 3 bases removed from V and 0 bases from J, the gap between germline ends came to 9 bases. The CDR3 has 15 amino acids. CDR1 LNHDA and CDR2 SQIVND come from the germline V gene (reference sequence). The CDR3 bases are TGTGCCAGTAGTATCCAGGGGGGCTCCTACAATGAGCAGTTCTTC. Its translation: CASSIQGGSYNEQFF.

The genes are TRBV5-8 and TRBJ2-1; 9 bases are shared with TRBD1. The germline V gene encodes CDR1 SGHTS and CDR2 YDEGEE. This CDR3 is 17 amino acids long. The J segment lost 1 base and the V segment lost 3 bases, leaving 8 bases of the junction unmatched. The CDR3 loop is CASSWGRGQGSYNEQFF. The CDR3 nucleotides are TGTGCCAGCAGCTGGGGCCGGGGACAGGGTTCCTACAATGAGCAGTTCTTC.

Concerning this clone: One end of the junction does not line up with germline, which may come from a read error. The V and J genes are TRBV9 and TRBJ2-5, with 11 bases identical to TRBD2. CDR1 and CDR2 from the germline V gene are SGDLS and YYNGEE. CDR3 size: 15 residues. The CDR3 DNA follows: TGTGCCAGCAGTGTAGGGACTAGCGGACAAGAGACCCAGTACTTC. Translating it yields CASSVGTSGQETQYF.

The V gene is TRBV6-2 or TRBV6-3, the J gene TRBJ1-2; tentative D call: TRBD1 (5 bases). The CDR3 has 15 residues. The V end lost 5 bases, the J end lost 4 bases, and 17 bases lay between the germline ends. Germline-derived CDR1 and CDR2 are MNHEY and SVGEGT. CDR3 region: CASSQDARGGYGYTF. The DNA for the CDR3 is TGTGCCAGCAGTCAGGACGCCCGGGGCGGCTATGGCTACACCTTC.

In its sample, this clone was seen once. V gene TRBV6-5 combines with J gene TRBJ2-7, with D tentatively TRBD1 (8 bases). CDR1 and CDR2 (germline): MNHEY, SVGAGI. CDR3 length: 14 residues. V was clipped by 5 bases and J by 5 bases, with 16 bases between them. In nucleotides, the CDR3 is TGTGCCAGCAGTAAGGACAGGGAGGGAAACGAGCAGTACTTC. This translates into CASSKDREGNEQYF.

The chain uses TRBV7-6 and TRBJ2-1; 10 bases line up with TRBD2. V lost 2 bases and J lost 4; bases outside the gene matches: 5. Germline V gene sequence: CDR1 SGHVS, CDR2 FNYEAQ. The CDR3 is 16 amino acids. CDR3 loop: CASSLQASGGYNEQFF. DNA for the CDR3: TGTGCCAGCAGCTTACAGGCTAGCGGGGGATACAATGAGCAGTTCTTC.

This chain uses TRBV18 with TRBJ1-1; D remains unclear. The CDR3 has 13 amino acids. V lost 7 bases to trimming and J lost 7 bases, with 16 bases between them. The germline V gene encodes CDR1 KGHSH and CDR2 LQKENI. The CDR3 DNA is TGTGCCAGCTTCCCCCACCCGCGGGGTGAAGCTTTCTTT. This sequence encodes CASFPHPRGEAFF. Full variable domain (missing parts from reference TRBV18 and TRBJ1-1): NAGVMQNPRHLVRRRGQEARLRCSPMKGHSHVYWYRQLPEEGLKFMVYLQKENIIDESGMPKERFSAEFPKEGPSILRIQQVVRGDSAAYFCASFPHPRGEAFFGQGTRLTVV.

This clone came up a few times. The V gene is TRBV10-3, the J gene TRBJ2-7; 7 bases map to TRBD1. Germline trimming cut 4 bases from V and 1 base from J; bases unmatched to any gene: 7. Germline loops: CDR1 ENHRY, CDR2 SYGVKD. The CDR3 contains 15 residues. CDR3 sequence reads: CAISGQGWGSYEQYF. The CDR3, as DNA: TGTGCCATCAGTGGACAGGGATGGGGTTCCTACGAGCAGTACTTC.

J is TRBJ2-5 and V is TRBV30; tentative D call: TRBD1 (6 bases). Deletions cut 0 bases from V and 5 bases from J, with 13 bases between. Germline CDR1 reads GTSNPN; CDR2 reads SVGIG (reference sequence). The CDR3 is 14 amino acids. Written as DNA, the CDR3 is TGTGCCTGGAGTGTACCAGGGGCGAGGGAGACCCAGTACTTC. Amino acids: CAWSVPGARETQYF.

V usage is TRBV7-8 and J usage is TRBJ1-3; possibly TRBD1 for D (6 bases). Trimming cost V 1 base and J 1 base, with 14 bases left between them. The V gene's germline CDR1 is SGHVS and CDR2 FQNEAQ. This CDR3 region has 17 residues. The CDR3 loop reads CASSLVRTATSGNTIYF. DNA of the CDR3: TGTGCCAGCAGCTTAGTTAGGACAGCCACTTCTGGAAACACCATATATTTT.